This TCR beta chain was profiled in a study of identical twins. Template switching introduced a universal primer site, and the cDNA bore unique molecular identifiers. TCRdb fed the 5' RACE reads into MiXCR, producing one record per CDR3 protein. The sample has roughly 690,000 distinct CDR3 sequences, 5.5% to 6.5% seen once. Concerning this clonotype: Its antigen is still unknown.

Between the trimmed V and J ends, which lost 0 bases and 10 bases, there was a span of 19 bases. CDR1 and CDR2 from the germline V gene are SGDLS and YYNGEE. CDR3 size: 15 residues. Whole-study findings and limits: Twin pairs' shared out-of-frame alpha sequences were enriched in low generation probability. Researchers caution that invariant MAIT and iNKT cells could partly confound zero-insertion analyses. Insertions were reduced in abundant cord blood beta clonotypes but not in memory repertoires.

This receptor was identified in a man aged 18 to 35 in good health. V is TRBV9 and J is TRBJ2-5; D may be TRBD2 (5 bases). Sequences were obtained from naive T cells sorted from blood. The CDR3 DNA reads TGTGCCAGCAGCGTAGGGACTCATGGAGGTTTGGGCCAGTACTTC. It codes for CASSVGTHGGLGQYF. The full variable domain, in which reference TRBV9 and TRBJ2-5 provide the parts outside the CDR3, is DSGVTQTPKHLITATGQRVTLRCSPRSGDLSVYWYQQSLDQGLQFLIQYYNGEERAKGNILERFSAQQFPDLHSELNLSSLELGDSALYFCASSVGTHGGLGQYFGPGTRLLVL.